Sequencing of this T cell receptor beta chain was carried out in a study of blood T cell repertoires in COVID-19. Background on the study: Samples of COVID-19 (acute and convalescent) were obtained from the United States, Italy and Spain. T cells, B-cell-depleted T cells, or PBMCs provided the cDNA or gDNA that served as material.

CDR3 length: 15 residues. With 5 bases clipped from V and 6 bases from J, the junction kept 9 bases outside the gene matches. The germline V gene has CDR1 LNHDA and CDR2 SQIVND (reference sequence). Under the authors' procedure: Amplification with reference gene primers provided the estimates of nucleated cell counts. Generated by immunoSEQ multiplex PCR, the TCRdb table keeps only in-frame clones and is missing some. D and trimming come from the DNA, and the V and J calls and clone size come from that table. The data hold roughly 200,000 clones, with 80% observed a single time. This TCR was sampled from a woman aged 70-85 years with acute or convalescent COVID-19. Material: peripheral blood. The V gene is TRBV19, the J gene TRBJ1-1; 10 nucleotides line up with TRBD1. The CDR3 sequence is CASSSPGTGVPEAFF. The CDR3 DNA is TGTGCCAGTAGTTCACCCGGGACAGGGGTTCCTGAAGCTTTCTTT.